This T cell receptor beta chain was identified in a study of regulatory T cells. General observations from the study: Hydrophobic residues at CDR3 positions 6 and 7 were enriched in conventional CD4+ T cells of CD3G-deficient patients. Patient repertoires had restricted TRB V-J pairs and skewed V and J usage, most in Tregs.

Patients, 2 to 39 years old, had expanded memory T-cell proportions. Regulatory (CD25-high CD127-low) and conventional (CD25-low CD127-high) CD4+ T cells were sorted separately. Amplification used 52 TRBV primers and 13 TRBJ primers. Produced via immunoSEQ multiplex PCR; TCRdb's table is partial and in-frame only. The sample includes tens of thousands of clones, roughly 92% seen only once; the top ten take 0.8% to 1%. This clone was counted once. Its matching antigen is unknown. Per the germline V gene, CDR1 is SGHAT and CDR2 is FQNNGV. V lost 6 bases and J lost 4, with 9 bases in between. The CDR3 runs to 13 residues.

The chain joins TRBV11-2 to TRBJ2-2, with D possibly being TRBD2 (6 bases). The TCR was taken from a child aged 2-15 years with CD3G deficiency. Sample: conventional CD4+ T cells sorted from blood. DNA of the CDR3: TGTGCCAGCAGAAGGGGAGGCACCGGGGAGCTGTTTTTT. This encodes CASRRGGTGELFF.